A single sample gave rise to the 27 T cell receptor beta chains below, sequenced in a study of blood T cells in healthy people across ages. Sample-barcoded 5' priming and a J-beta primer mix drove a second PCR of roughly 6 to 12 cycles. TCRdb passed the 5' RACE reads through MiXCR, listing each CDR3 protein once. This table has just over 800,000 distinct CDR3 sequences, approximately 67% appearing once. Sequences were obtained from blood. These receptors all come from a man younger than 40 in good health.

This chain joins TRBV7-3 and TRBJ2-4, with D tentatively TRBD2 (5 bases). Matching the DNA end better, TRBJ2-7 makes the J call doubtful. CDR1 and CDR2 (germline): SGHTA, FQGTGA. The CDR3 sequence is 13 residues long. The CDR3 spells CASSPARGNEQYF. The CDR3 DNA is TGTGCCAGCAGCCCGGCTCGGGGTAACGAGCAGTACTTC.

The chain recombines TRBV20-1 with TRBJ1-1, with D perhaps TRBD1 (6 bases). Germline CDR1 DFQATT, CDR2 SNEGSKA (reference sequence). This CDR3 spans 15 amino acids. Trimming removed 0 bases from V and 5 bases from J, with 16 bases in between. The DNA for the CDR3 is TGCAGTGCTAGAGATCCCCCGGCAGGGACAACTGAAGCTTTCTTT. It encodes CSARDPPAGTTEAFF.

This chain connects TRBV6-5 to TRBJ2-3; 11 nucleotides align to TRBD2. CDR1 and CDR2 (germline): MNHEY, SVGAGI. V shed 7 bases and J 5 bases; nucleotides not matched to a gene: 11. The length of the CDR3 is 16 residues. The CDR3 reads CASTLLAGAGGDTQYF. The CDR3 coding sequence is TGTGCCAGCACCCTACTAGCGGGGGCCGGGGGAGATACGCAGTATTTT.

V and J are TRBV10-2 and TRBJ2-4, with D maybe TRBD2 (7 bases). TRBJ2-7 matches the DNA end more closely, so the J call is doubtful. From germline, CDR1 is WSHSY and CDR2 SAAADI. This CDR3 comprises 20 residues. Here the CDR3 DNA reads TGCGCCAGCAGTGTTGTTACGGCCGGGTCCGGGGGGCAAATCTCCTACGAGCAGTACTTC. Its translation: CASSVVTAGSGGQISYEQYF.

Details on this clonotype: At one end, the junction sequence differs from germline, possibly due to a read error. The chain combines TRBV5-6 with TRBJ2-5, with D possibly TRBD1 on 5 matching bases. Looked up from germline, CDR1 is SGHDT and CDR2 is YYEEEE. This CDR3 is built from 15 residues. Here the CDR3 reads CARSSTYLGAETQYF. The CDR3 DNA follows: TGTGCCAGAAGCTCAACCTATCTAGGGGCGGAGACCCAGTACTTC.

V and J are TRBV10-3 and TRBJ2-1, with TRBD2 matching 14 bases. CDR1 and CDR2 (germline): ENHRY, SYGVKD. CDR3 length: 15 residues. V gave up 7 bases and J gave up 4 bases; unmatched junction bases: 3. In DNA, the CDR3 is TGTGCCATCACCGGGACTAGCGGGGGTTACAATGAGCAGTTCTTC. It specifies CAITGTSGGYNEQFF.

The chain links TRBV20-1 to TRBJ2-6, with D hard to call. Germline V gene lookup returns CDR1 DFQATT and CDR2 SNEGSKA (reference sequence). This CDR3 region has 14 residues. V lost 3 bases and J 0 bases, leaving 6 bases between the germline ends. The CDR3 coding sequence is TGCAGTGCTAGCAGTATCTCTGGGGCCAACGTCCTGACTTTC. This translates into CSASSISGANVLTF.

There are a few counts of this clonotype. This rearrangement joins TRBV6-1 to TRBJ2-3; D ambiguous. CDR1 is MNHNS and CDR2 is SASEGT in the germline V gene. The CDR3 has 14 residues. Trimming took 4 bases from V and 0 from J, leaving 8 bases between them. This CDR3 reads CASSAEHSTDTQYF. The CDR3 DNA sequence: TGTGCCAGCAGTGCGGAACATAGCACAGATACGCAGTATTTT.

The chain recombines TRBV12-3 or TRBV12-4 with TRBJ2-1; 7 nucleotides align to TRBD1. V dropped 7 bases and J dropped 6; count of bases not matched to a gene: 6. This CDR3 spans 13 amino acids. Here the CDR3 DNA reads TGTGCCAGCACCATGGACAGGTTCAATGAGCAGTTCTTC. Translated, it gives CASTMDRFNEQFF.

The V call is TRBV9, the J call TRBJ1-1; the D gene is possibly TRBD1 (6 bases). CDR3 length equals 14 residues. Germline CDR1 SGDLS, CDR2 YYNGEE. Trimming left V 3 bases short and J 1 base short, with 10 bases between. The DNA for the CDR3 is TGTGCCAGCAGCGCCTCCAGGGGGAACACTGAAGCTTTCTTT. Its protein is CASSASRGNTEAFF.

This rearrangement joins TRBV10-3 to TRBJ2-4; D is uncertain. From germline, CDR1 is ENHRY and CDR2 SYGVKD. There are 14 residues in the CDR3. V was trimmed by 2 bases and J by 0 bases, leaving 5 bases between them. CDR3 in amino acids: CAISEQIAKNIQYF. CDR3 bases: TGTGCCATCAGTGAGCAGATAGCCAAAAACATTCAGTACTTC.

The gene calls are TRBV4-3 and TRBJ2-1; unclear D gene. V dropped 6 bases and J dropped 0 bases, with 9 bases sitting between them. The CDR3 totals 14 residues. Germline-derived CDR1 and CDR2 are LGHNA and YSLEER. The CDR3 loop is CASRGRISYNEQFF. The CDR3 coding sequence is TGCGCCAGCAGAGGACGGATCTCCTACAATGAGCAGTTCTTC.

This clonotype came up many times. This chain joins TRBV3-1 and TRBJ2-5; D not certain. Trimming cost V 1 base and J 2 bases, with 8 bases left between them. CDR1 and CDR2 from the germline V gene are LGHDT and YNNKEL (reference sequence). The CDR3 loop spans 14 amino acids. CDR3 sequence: CASSQGSEQETQYF. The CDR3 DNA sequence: TGTGCCAGCAGCCAAGGGTCGGAGCAAGAGACCCAGTACTTC.

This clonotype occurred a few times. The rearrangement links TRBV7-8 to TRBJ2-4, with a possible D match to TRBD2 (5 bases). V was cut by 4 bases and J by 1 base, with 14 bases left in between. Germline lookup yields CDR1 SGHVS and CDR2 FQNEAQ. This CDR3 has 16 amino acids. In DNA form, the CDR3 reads TGTGCCAGCAGCTACGGCGAGGGCAATGCCAAAAACATTCAGTACTTC. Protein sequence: CASSYGEGNAKNIQYF.

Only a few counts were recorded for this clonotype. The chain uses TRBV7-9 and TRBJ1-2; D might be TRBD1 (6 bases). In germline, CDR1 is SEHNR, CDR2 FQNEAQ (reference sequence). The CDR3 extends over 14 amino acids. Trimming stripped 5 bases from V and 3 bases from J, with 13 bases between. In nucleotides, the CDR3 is TGTGCCAGCAGCCCCACAGGGATCTACTATGGCTACACCTTC. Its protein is CASSPTGIYYGYTF.

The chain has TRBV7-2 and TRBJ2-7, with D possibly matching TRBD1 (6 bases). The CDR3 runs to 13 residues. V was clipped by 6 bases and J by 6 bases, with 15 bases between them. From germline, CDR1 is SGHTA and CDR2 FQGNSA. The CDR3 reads CASSPGQVLEQYF. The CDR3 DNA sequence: TGTGCCAGCAGTCCGGGACAAGTCCTCGAGCAGTACTTC. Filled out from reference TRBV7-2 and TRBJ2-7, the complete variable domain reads GAGVSQSPSNKVTEKGKDVELRCDPISGHTALYWYRQSLGQGLEFLIYFQGNSAPDKSGLPSDRFSAERTGGSVSTLTIQRTQQEDSAVYLCASSPGQVLEQYFGPGTRLTVT.

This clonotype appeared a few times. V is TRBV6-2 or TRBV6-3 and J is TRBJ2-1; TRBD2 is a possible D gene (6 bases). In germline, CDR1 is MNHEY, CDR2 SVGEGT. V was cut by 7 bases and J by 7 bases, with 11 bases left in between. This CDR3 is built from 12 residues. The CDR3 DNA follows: TGTGCCAGCACCCCCGGAGGGAATGAGCAGTTCTTC. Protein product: CASTPGGNEQFF.

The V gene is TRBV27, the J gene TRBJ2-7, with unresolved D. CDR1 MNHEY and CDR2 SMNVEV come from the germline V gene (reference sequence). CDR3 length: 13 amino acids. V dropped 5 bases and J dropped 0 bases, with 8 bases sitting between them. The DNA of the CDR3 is TGTGCCAGCAGTGGGTTTCGCTCCTACGAGCAGTACTTC. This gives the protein CASSGFRSYEQYF.

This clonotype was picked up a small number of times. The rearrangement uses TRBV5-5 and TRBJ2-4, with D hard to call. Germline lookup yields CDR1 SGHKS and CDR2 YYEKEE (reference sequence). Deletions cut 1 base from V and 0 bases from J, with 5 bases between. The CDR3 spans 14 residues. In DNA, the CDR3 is TGTGCCAGCAGCTTGTCTCAAGCCAAAAACATTCAGTACTTC. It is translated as CASSLSQAKNIQYF.

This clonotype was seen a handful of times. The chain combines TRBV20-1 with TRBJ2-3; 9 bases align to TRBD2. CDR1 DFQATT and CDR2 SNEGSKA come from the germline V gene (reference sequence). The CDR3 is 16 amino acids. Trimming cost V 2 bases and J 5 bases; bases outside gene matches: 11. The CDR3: CSARPPQRGVQDTQYF. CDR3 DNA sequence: TGCAGTGCTAGACCCCCCCAGCGGGGGGTCCAAGATACGCAGTATTTT.

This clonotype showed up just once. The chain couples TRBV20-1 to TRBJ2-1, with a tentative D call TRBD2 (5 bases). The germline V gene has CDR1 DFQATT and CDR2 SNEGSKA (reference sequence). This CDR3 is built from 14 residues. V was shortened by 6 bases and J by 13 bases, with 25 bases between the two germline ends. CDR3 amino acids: CSALREGSAETQFF. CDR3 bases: TGCAGTGCACTCCGAGAGGGCTCTGCAGAGACCCAGTTCTTC.

CDR3 amino acids: CASSPSGGRSSYEQYF. The DNA of the CDR3 is TGTGCCAGCAGCCCCTCGGGGGGGCGAAGCTCCTACGAGCAGTACTTC. The gene calls are TRBV7-3 and TRBJ2-7; 8 nucleotides agree with TRBD2. CDR3 length: 16 residues. CDR1 SGHTA and CDR2 FQGTGA come from the germline V gene. The junction had 9 bases not matched to a gene; V was cut back by 5 bases and J by 0 bases.

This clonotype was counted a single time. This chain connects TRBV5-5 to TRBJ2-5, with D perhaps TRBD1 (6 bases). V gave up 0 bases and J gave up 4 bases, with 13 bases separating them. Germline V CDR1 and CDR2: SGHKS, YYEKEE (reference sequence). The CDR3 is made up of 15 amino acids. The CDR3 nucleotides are TGTGCCAGCAGCTTGGCCCCCCAGGGGACAGAGACCCAGTACTTC. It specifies CASSLAPQGTETQYF.

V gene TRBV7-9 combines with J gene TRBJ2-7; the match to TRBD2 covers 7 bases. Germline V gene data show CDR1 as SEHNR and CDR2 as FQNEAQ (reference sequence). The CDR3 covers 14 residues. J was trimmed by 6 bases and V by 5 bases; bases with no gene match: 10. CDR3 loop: CASSLTSTSSEQYF. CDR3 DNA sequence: TGTGCCAGCAGCCTAACGTCGACTAGCTCCGAGCAGTACTTC. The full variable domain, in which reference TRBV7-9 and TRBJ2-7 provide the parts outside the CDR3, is DTGVSQNPRHKITKRGQNVTFRCDPISEHNRLYWYRQTLGQGPEFLTYFQNEAQLEKSRLLSDRFSAERPKGSFSTLEIQRTEQGDSAMYLCASSLTSTSSEQYFGPGTRLTVT.

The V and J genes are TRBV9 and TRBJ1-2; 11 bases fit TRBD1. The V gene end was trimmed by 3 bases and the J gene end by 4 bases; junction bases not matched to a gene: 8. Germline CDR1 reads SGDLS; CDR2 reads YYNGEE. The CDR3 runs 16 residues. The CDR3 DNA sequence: TGTGCCAGCAGCGGATCCGGGACAGGGGGAGGCTATGGCTACACCTTC. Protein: CASSGSGTGGGYGYTF.

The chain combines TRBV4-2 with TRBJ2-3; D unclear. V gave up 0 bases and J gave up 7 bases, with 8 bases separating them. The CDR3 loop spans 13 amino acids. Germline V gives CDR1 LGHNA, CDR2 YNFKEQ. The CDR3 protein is CASSQDRFNTQYF. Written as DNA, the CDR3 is TGTGCCAGCAGCCAAGATCGGTTTAATACGCAGTATTTT.

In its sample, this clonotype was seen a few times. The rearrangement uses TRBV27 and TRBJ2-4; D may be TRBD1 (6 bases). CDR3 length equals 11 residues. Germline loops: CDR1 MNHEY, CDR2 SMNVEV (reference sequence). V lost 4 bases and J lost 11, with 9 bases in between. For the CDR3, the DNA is TGTGCCAGCAGTTCGACAGGAGTTCAGTACTTC. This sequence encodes CASSSTGVQYF.